The rows below give T cell receptor beta chains drawn from one sample of a study of blood T cell repertoires in COVID-19. Data came from immunoSEQ multiplex PCR; TCRdb stores just in-frame clones and leaves some out. The data hold 310,000 or so clones, with roughly 87% observed a single time. Sequencing was done on a sample of PBMCs or T cells enriched from blood (not recorded which). The receptors originated from a woman between 18 and 29 years old who had recovered from COVID-19. Both conserved end residues are trimmed from each CDR3. For some rows the clone size is stated as once, few or many, or as a class when expanded; others skip it.

J gene: TRBJ2-3
V gene: TRBV5-5
clone size: NA
CDR3 protein: ASSSRTDTQY

J gene: TRBJ1-2
V gene: TRBV29-1
clone size: NA
CDR3 protein: SVLTGDFYGYT

J gene: TRBJ2-5
V gene: TRBV5-1
clone size: NA
CDR3 protein: ASSATETQY

J gene: TRBJ2-6
V gene: TRBV28
clone size: NA
CDR3 protein: ASRLRYSGANVLT

J gene: TRBJ2-1
V gene: TRBV6-5
clone size: NA
CDR3 protein: ASSKDSYNEQF

J gene: TRBJ2-5
V gene: TRBV5-6
clone size: NA
CDR3 protein: ASSLAGFGETQY

J gene: TRBJ1-4
V gene: TRBV4-2
clone size: few
CDR3 protein: ASSQVGNNEKLF

J gene: TRBJ1-6
V gene: TRBV2
clone size: NA
CDR3 protein: ASRVGQSPH

J gene: TRBJ1-2
V gene: TRBV28
clone size: NA
CDR3 protein: ASSHRDRSRIHGYT

J gene: TRBJ2-1
V gene: TRBV28
clone size: NA
CDR3 protein: ASTLGKGNLAGAGEQF

J gene: TRBJ1-6
V gene: TRBV28
clone size: NA
CDR3 protein: ASSSGGSPLH

J gene: TRBJ2-4
V gene: TRBV21-1
clone size: NA
CDR3 protein: ASSKGGGRIKNIQY

J gene: TRBJ1-5
V gene: TRBV6-5
clone size: NA
CDR3 protein: ASKIYRVNQPQH

J gene: TRBJ2-4
V gene: TRBV19
clone size: NA
CDR3 protein: ASSFGTGGPKNIQY

J gene: TRBJ2-3
V gene: TRBV20-1
clone size: NA
CDR3 protein: SAELADTQY

J gene: TRBJ1-1
V gene: TRBV28
clone size: NA
CDR3 protein: ASSLPLGQGNTEAF

J gene: TRBJ1-5
V gene: TRBV2
clone size: NA
CDR3 protein: ASSEELWGGDGQPQH

J gene: TRBJ2-3
V gene: TRBV7-3
clone size: NA
CDR3 protein: ASSLMGLAGDTQY

J gene: TRBJ1-6
V gene: TRBV28
clone size: NA
CDR3 protein: ASSLAWDSQGSPPLH

J gene: TRBJ2-5
V gene: TRBV5-1
clone size: NA
CDR3 protein: ASSLAGIGETQY

J gene: TRBJ1-1
V gene: TRBV19
clone size: NA
CDR3 protein: ASSIMVGAAEAF

J gene: TRBJ2-3
V gene: TRBV6-5
clone size: NA
CDR3 protein: ASSLLAGDTQY

J gene: TRBJ2-1
V gene: TRBV28
clone size: NA
CDR3 protein: ASSLSGSYNEQF

J gene: TRBJ1-2
V gene: TRBV7-6
clone size: NA
CDR3 protein: ASSQISGGMGT

J gene: TRBJ1-5
V gene: TRBV27
clone size: once
CDR3 protein: ASRALGTGGNQPQH

J gene: TRBJ2-7
V gene: TRBV6-2/TRBV6-3
clone size: NA
CDR3 protein: ASSSGLAEKRSSYEQY

J gene: TRBJ2-1
V gene: TRBV11-2
clone size: NA
CDR3 protein: ASSLGTSGIEQF

J gene: TRBJ2-1
V gene: TRBV5-1
clone size: NA
CDR3 protein: ASSFSTTSSYNEQF